This T cell receptor beta chain was identified in a study of blood T cell repertoires in COVID-19. Study-level information: From the United States, Italy and Spain came samples of acute and convalescent COVID-19. T cells, B-cell-depleted T cells, or PBMCs provided the cDNA or gDNA that served as material.

The CDR3 has 15 amino acids. After removal of 2 bases from V and 8 bases from J, the junction contained 4 bases not matched to a gene. Germline assignment: CDR1 WNHNN and CDR2 SYGVQD (reference sequence). As processed by the authors: From reference gene primer amplification, estimates of nucleated cell counts were derived. The table came from immunoSEQ multiplex PCR; TCRdb's copy has only in-frame clones and leaves some out. Clone size and V and J calls were adopted from that table, with D and trimming inferred from the DNA. The sample gives roughly 230,000 clones, roughly nine tenths of which show up once; 4% to 5% is in the top ten.

Sequenced input: peripheral blood. The chain carries TRBV10-1 and TRBJ2-1; TRBD2 matches at 12 bases. The sequence came from a woman in her thirties or forties who had recovered from COVID-19. Here the CDR3 DNA reads TGCGCCAGCAGTGAGGGACTAGCGGGGTTGGATGAGCAGTTCTTC. Protein sequence: CASSEGLAGLDEQFF.